Each of the 3 T cell receptor beta chains below was sequenced from the same sample in a study of shared T cell receptors in the human thymus. This table comes from immunoSEQ multiplex PCR, and its TCRdb copy is limited to in-frame clones, with some not included. The data contain hundreds of thousands of clones, approximately 83% of them singletons. The data also belong to a second study, concerning human thymus T cells.

Specimen: thymocytes. Receptors were obtained from a girl under two years old with a congenital heart defect.

The chain links TRBV28 to TRBJ1-5; D possibly corresponds to TRBD1 (5 bases). From germline, CDR1 is MDHEN and CDR2 SYDVKM. The CDR3 has 18 amino acids. The V end was cut by 5 bases, the J end by 9 bases, with 29 bases between. CDR3 DNA sequence: TGTGCCAGCAGTCCCCTTTATGGGGGGACTGTGCCAGCGTGGCCCCAGCATTTT. This codes for CASSPLYGGTVPAWPQHF.

This clone was counted once. V usage is TRBV6-4 and J usage is TRBJ2-3, with TRBD2 as a possible D gene (7 bases). Looked up from germline, CDR1 is MRHNA and CDR2 is SNTAGT. Trimming took 1 base from V and 0 from J, leaving 11 bases between them. There are 16 residues in the CDR3. This CDR3 reads CASSDLGGPSTDTQYF. CDR3 nucleotide sequence: TGTGCCAGCAGTGACTTGGGGGGGCCTAGCACAGATACGCAGTATTTT.

The J gene is TRBJ2-7, the V gene TRBV27; TRBD1 aligns across 8 bases. Germline V gene sequence: CDR1 MNHEY, CDR2 SMNVEV (reference sequence). The CDR3 consists of 16 residues. The junction had 13 bases not matched to a gene; V was cut back by 5 bases and J by 4 bases. CDR3: CASSPYDRGDGYEQYF. The CDR3 DNA sequence: TGTGCCAGCAGTCCATATGACAGGGGCGACGGGTACGAGCAGTACTTC.